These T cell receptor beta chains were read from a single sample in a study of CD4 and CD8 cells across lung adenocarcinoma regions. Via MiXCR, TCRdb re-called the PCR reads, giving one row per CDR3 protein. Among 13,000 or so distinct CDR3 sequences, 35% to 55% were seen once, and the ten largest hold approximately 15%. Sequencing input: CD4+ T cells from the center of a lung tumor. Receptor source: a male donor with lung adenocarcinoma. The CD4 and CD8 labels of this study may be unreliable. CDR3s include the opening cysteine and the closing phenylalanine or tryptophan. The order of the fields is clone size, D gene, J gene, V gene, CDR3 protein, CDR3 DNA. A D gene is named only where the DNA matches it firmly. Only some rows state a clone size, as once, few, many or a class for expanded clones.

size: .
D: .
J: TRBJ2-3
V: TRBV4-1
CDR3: CASSPERQNTDTQYF
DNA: TGCGCCAGCAGCCCGGAGCGACAAAACACAGACACGCAGTATTTC

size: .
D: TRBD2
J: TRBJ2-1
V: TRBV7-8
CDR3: CASGLRFPGLAGYNNEQFF
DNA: TGTGCCAGCGGTTTACGGTTCCCCGGACTAGCGGGGTACAACAATGAGCAGTTCTTC

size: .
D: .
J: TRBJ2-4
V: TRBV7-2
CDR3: CASSLGGGENIQYF
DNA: TGTGCCAGCAGCTTAGGGGGCGGTGAAAACATTCAGTACTTC

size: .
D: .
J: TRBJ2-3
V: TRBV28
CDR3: CASSLPEPETQYF
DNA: TGTGCCAGCAGTTTACCGGAGCCAGAGACCCAGTATTTT

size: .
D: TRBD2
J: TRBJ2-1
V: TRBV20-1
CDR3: CSARDPSRGVYNEQFF
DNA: TGCAGTGCTAGAGATCCCAGTCGGGGGGTCTACAATGAGCAGTTCTTC

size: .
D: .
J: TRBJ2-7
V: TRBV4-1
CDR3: CASSQDGNTIYEQYF
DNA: TGCGCCAGCAGCCAAGATGGGAATACCATCTACGAGCAGTACTTC

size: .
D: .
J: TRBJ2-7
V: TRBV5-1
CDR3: CASSPGSTYEQYF
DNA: TGCGCCAGCAGTCCGGGAAGCACCTACGAGCAGTACTTC

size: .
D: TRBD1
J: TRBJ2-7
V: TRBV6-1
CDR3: CALLPDRGSYEQYF
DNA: TGTGCCCTACTGCCGGACAGGGGGTCCTACGAGCAGTACTTC

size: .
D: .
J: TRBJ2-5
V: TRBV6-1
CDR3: CASSRGPGGGDQDTQYF
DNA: TGTGCCAGCAGTAGGGGGCCCGGGGGCGGTGACCAAGATACCCAGTACTTC

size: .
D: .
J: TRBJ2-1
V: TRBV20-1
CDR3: CSARDNLPPGVDNEQFF
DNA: TGCAGTGCTAGAGATAACCTGCCTCCGGGAGTTGACAATGAGCAGTTCTTC

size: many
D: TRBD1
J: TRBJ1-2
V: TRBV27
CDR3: CASSSIGGGYTF
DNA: TGTGCCAGCAGCTCCATAGGGGGCGGCTACACCTTC

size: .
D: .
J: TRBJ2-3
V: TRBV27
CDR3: CASSSTGGSFKNTQYF
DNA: TGTGCCAGCAGCTCCACGGGCGGGTCATTCAAAAACACGCAGTACTTT

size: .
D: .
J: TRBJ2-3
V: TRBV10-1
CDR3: CASSTGQLGRDTETQYF
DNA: TGCGCCAGTAGCACGGGGCAACTGGGCCGTGACACAGAGACCCAGTACTTT

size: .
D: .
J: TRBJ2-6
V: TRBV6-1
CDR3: CASSELGNSGANEQTF
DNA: TGTGCCAGCAGTGAGCTTGGCAACTCTGGGGCCAACGAGCAGACTTTC

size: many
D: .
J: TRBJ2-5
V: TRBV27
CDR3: CASSFGNPRVGETQYF
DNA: TGTGCCAGCAGTTTCGGGAATCCCCGGGTTGGGGAGACCCAGTACTTC

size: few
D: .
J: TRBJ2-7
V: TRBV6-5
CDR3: CASSYSKGVPYEQYF
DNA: TGTGCCAGCAGTTACTCGAAGGGGGTACCCTACGAGCAGTACTTC

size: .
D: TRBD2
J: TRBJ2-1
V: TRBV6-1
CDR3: CASNSPGLAGNNEQFF
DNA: TGTGCCAGCAACTCACCGGGACTAGCGGGAAACAATGAGCAGTTCTTC

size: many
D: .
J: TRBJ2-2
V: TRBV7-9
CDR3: CASSPDLRYTGELFF
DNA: TGTGCCAGCAGTCCTGACCTGAGGTACACCGGGGAGCTGTTTTTT

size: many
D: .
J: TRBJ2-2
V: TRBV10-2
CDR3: CASQRGNTGELFF
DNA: TGCGCCAGCCAGAGAGGGAACACCGGGGAGCTGTTTTTT